This record covers a single T cell receptor (beta chain). This clonotype is regarded as large (0.1 to 1%). This clone's antigen is unknown. Base qualities are missing; no much larger clone stands one base away. The library relied on PCR. The instrument given in TCRdb is Illumina HiSeq 2000. Through fastp at Q25 and MiXCR, TCRdb rebuilt clones from the public reads, retaining in-frame beta chains. Each CDR3 protein gets just one entry, which takes the most common genes and DNA from the rows behind it. The sample table shows about 19,000 distinct CDR3 sequences, and about 41% are seen once. Of the sample, over 9.5% is held by the ten largest clones. This sample stems from a study of tumor-infiltrating lymphocytes in oesophageal squamous cell carcinoma (dated by TCRdb to 2015 to 2016). The CDR3 goes from the cysteine to the phenylalanine over 15 residues. Kept here is only the CDR3 DNA, which spans 45 bases and is read in frame from base 1. V is pared back by 5 bases and J by 7 bases, with 18 bases lying between the germline termini. Based on the germline V gene, the CDR1 and CDR2 sequences are SGHTA and FQGNSA.

The chain uses TRBV7-2 and TRBJ2-1, with no confidently assigned D gene. This clonotype was obtained from a male donor with esophageal squamous cell carcinoma. Sequenced material: normal esophageal tissue next to the tumor. The DNA is TGTGCCAGCAGCATTATAGCAGGAGTTACAAATGAGCAGTTCTTC. Its protein reads: CASSIIAGVTNEQFF.